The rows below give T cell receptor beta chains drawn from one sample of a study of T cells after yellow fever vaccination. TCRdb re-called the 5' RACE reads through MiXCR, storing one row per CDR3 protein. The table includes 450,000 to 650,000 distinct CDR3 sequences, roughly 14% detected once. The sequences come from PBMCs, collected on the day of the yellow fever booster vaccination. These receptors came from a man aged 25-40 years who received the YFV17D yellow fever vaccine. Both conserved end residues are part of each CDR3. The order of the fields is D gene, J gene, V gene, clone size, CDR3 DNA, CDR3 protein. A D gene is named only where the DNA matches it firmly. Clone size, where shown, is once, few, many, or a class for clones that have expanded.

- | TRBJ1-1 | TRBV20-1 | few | TGCAGTGCTAGAATGGGGGGGGAAGACACTGAAGCTTTCTTT | CSARMGGEDTEAFF
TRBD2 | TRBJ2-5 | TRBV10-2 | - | TGCGCCAGCACCGGGACTACAGGCGCGACCCAGTACTTC | CASTGTTGATQYF
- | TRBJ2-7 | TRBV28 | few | TGTGCCAGCAGTTTAGCAGGGGAGTCCTACGAGCAGTACTTC | CASSLAGESYEQYF
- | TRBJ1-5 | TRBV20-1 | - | TGCAGTGCTCAAGGGGGGACTCGAAATCAGCCCCGGCATTTT | CSAQGGTRNQPRHF
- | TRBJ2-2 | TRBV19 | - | TGTGCCAGTAGTATAGATTTAGTCACCGGGGAGCTGTTTTTT | CASSIDLVTGELFF
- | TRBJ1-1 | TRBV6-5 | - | TGTGCCAGCAGTTACTCCCCAGGAGCCTTTGAAGCTTTCTTT | CASSYSPGAFEAFF
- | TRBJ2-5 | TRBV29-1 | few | TGCAGCGTTGTGAGGGCCGGGGAGACCCAGTACTTC | CSVVRAGETQYF
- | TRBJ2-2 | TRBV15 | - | TGTGCCACCAGCAGAGGGGCGGAGGCCGGGGAGCTGTTTTTT | CATSRGAEAGELFF
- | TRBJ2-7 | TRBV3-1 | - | TGTGCCAGCAGCCAGTTAGGACAGACCCCCTACGAGCAGTACTTC | CASSQLGQTPYEQYF
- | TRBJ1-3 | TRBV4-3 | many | TGCGCCAGCAGCCAAGGATACAGGGCAAGCTCTGGAAACACCATATATTTT | CASSQGYRASSGNTIYF
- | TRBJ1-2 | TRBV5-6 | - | TGTGCCAGCAGCTTCAGGGCAGGGACTAACTATGGCTACACCTTC | CASSFRAGTNYGYTF
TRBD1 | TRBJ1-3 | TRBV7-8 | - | TGTGCCAGCAGCCCCGGGACAGGGACTTATGGAAACACCATATATTTT | CASSPGTGTYGNTIYF
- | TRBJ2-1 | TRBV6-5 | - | TGTGCCAGCAGTTACCCCTTCCCTTCCAATGAGCAGTTCTTC | CASSYPFPSNEQFF
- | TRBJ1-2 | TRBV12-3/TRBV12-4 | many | TGTGCCAGCAGTACCAGGGAAGGCTACACCTTC | CASSTREGYTF
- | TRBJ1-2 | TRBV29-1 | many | TGCAGCGTTGAAGATGGTTTTTACGGCTACACCTTC | CSVEDGFYGYTF
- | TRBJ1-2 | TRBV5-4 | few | TGTGCCAGCAGCCCGAAAGGACAGAAAGGCTATGGCTACACCTTC | CASSPKGQKGYGYTF
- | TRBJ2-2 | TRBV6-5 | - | TGTGCCAGCAGTTACTCTAGGGACCCCCACACCGGGGAGCTGTTTTTT | CASSYSRDPHTGELFF
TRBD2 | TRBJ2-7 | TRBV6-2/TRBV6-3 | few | TGTGCCAGCAGTTACCCCTCCCGACTAGCTGTAGAGCAGTACTTC | CASSYPSRLAVEQYF
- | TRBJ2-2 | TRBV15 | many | TGTGCCACCAGCAGAGAAACCATGGGGGCCGGACCCGGGGAGCTGTTTTTT | CATSRETMGAGPGELFF
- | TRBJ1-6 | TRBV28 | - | TGTGCCAGCAGGGTAGAGTATAATTCACCCCTCCACTTT | CASRVEYNSPLHF
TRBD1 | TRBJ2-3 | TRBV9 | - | TGTGCCAGCAGCTCTTTCGGTCCCCAGGGGGCAGATACGCAGTATTTT | CASSSFGPQGADTQYF
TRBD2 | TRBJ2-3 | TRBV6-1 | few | TGTGCCAGCAGTGCCGGGACTAGCGGCTCCACCACAGATACGCAGTATTTT | CASSAGTSGSTTDTQYF
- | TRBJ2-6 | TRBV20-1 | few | TGCAGTGCTAGAGCCACAGGGAGACCCTCTGGGGCCAACGTCCTGACTTTC | CSARATGRPSGANVLTF
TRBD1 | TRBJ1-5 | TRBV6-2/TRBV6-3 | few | TGTGCCAGCAGTTACTTCGGCCAGGGGGCCGGGCAGCCCCAGCATTTT | CASSYFGQGAGQPQHF
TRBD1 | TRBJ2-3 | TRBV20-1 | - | TGCAGTGCGCGGACAGGGCAGGAAGATACGCAGTATTTT | CSARTGQEDTQYF
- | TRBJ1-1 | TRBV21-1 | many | TGTGCCAGCAGCAAAGGGGGGGCAAACACTGAAGCTTTCTTT | CASSKGGANTEAFF
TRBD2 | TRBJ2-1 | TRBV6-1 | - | TGTGCCAGCAGGCCTTTTTTACTACTAGCGGGAGGGCATGAGCAGTTCTTC | CASRPFLLLAGGHEQFF